This record concerns one T cell receptor (beta chain) sequence. Antigen: not known. Assay: immunoSEQ multiplex PCR; the TCRdb copy retains only in-frame clones and omits some. This table has over 30,000 clones, 65% to 75% appearing once. The record originates from a study of OX40 agonist ivuxolimab in advanced cancers. Study summary: Dosing consisted of intravenous ivuxolimab at 0.01 to 10 mg/kg every 2 weeks. Overall study findings and caveats: With doses of 0.1 to 3.0 mg/kg, CD4+ and CD8+ blood T cells had undergone clonal expansion by week 6.

The receptor comes from an adult with an advanced solid tumor such as melanoma, head and neck, liver or kidney cancer. The sample here was CD4+ or CD8+ T cells sorted from blood, taken in a trial of the OX40 agonist ivuxolimab.

The chain's CDR3 is CASSVLTGTTEAFF. The CDR3 coding sequence is TGTGCCAGCAGCGTTCTGACAGGGACCACTGAAGCTTTCTTT. The chain joins TRBV9 to TRBJ1-1; 7 nucleotides align to TRBD1. With V trimmed by 2 bases and J by 4 bases, 5 bases remained unmatched. The CDR3 has 14 residues. Per the germline V gene, CDR1 is SGDLS and CDR2 is YYNGEE.